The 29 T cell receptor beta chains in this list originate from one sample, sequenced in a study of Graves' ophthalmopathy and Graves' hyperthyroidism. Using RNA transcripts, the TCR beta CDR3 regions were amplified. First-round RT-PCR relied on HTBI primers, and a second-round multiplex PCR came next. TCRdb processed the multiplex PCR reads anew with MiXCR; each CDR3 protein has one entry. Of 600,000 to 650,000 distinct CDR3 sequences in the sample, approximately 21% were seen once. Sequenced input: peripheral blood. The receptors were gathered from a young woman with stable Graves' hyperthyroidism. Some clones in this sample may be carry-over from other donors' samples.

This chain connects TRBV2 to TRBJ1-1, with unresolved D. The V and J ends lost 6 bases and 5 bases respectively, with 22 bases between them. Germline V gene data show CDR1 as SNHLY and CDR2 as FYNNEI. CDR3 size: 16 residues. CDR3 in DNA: TGTGCCAGCAGCTCCGGACGGAACACACTGGGGACTGAAGCTTTCTTT. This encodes CASSSGRNTLGTEAFF.

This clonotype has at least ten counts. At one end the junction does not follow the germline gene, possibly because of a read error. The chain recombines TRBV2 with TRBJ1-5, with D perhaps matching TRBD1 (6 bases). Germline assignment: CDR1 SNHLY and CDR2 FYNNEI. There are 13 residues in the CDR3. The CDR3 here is CASCDRSNQPQHF. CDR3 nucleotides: TGTGCCAGCTGTGACAGGTCAAATCAGCCCCAGCATTTT.

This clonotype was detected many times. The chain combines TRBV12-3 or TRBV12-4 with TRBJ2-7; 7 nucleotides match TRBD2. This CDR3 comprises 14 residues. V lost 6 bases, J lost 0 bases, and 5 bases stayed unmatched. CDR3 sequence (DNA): TGTGCCAGCAGGTCCGGGACTACCTCCTACGAGCAGTACTTC. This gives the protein CASRSGTTSYEQYF.

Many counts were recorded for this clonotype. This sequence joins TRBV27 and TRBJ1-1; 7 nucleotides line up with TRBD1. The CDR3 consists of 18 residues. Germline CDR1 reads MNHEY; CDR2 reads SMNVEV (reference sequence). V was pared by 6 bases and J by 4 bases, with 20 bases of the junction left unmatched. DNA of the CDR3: TGTGCCAGCAGCCTAAGACCGGGACAGAACTTTTGGATCACTGAAGCTTTCTTT. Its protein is CASSLRPGQNFWITEAFF.

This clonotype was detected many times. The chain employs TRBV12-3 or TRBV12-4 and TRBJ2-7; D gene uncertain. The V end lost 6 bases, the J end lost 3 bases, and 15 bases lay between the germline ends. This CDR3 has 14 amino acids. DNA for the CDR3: TGTGCCAGCAGCTCCGGACGTGTTGGCTACGAGCAGTACTTC. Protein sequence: CASSSGRVGYEQYF.

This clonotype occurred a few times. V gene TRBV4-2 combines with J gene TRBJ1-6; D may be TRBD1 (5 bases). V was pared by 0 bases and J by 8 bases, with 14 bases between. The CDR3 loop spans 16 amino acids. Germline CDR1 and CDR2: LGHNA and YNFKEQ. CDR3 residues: CASSQDYRGIDSPLHF. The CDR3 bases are TGTGCCAGCAGCCAAGATTATCGGGGGATTGATTCACCCCTCCACTTT.

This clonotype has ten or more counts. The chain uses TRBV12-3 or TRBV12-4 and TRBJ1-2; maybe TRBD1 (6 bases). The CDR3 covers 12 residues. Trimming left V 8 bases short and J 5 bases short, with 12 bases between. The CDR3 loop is CASEGDLYGYTF. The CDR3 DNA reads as TGTGCCAGCGAGGGGGACCTATATGGCTACACCTTC.

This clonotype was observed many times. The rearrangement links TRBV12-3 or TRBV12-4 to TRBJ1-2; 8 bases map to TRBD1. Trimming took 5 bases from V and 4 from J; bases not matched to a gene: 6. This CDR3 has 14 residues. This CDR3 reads CASSQGAIFYGYTF. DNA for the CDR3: TGTGCCAGCAGTCAGGGGGCTATATTCTATGGCTACACCTTC.

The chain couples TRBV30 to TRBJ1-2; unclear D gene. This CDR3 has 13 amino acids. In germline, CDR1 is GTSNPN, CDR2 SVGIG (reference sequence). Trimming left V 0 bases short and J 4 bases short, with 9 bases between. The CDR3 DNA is TGTGCCTGGAGTGTCAACAGCTTCTATGGCTACACCTTC. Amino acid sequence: CAWSVNSFYGYTF.

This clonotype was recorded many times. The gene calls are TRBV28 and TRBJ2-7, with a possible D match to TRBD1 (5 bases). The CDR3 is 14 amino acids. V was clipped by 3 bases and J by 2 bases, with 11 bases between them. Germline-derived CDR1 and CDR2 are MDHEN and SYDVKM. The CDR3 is CASSFTGLAYEQYF. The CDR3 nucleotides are TGTGCCAGCAGTTTTACAGGATTAGCCTACGAGCAGTACTTC.

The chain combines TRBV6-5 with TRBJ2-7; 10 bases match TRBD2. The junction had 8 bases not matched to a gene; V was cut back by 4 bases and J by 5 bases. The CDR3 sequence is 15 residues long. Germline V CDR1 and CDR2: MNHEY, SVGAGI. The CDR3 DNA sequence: TGTGCCAGCAGTTCCTCAGCGGGAGGGCCCCACGAGCAGTACTTC. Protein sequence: CASSSSAGGPHEQYF.

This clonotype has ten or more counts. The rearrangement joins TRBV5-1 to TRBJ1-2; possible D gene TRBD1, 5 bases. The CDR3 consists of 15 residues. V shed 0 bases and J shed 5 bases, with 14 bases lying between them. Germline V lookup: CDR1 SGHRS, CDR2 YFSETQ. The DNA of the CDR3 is TGCGCCAGCAGCTTGGAAGGGGAGTACGGTTATGGCTACACCTTC. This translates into CASSLEGEYGYGYTF.

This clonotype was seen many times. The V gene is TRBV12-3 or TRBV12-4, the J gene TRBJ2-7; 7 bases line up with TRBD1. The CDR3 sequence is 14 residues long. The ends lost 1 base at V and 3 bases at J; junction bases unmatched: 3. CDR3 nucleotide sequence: TGTGCCAGCAGTTTAGTTCACAGGGGCTACGAGCAGTACTTC. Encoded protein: CASSLVHRGYEQYF.

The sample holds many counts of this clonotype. CDR3 coding DNA: TGCAGTGCTGGGACAGGGACCTACGAGCAGTACTTC. Its translation is CSAGTGTYEQYF. This chain connects TRBV20-1 to TRBJ2-7; 9 bases line up with TRBD1. The CDR3 has 12 residues. CDR1 and CDR2 from the germline V gene are DFQATT and SNEGSKA (reference sequence). V shed 5 bases, J shed 2 bases, and the junction held 1 base outside the gene matches.

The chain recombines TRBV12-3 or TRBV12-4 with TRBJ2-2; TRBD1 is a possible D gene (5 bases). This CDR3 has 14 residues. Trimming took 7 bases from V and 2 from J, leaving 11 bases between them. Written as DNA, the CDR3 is TGTGCCAGCACCCTACAGGTTAACACCGGGGAGCTGTTTTTT. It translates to CASTLQVNTGELFF.

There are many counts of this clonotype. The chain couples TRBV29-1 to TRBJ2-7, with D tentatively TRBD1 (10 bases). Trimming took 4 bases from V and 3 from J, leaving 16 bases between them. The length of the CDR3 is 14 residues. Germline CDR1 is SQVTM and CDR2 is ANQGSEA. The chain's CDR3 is CSVGGGDRGYEQYF. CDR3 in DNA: TGCAGCGTTGGCGGGGGGGACAGGGGCTACGAGCAGTACTTC.

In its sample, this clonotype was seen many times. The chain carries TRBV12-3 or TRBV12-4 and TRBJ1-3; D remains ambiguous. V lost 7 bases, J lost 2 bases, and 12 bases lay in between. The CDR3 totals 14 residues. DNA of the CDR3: TGTGCCAGCACCCCGAGTGGGGCTGGAAACACCATATATTTT. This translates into CASTPSGAGNTIYF.

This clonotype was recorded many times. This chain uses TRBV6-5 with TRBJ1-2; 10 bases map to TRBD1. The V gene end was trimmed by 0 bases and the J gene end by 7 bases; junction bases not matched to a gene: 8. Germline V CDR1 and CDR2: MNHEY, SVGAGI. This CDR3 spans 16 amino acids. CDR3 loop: CASSYSLGQGFGGYTF. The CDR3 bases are TGTGCCAGCAGTTACTCTCTGGGACAGGGGTTTGGTGGCTACACCTTC.

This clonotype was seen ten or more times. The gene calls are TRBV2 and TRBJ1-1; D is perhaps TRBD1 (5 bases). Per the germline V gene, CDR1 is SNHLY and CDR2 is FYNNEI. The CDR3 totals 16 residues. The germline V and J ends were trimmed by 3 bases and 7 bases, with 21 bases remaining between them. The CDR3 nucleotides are TGTGCCAGCAGTGATTGGAGGCTAGGGGTTAAAGGTGAAGCTTTCTTT. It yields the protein CASSDWRLGVKGEAFF.

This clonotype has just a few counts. In DNA form, the CDR3 reads TGTGCCAGCAGCTTTGCCAGCGGGGGCCAAGAGACCCAGTACTTC. Residues: CASSFASGGQETQYF. The J gene is TRBJ2-5, the V gene TRBV11-2; 8 bases fit TRBD2. CDR1 is SGHAT and CDR2 is FQNNGV in the germline V gene. The CDR3 spans 15 residues. The ends lost 3 bases at V and 1 base at J; junction bases unmatched: 4.

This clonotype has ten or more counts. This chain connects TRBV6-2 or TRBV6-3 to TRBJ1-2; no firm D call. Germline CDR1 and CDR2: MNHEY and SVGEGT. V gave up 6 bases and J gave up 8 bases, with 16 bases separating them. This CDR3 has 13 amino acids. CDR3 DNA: TGTGCCAGCAGCCCCACGGGTCTTCGGGGCTACACCTTC. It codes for CASSPTGLRGYTF.

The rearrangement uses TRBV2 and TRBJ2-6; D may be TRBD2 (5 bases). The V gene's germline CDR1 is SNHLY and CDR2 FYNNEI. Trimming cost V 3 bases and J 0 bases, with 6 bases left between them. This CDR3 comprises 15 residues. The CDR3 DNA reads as TGTGCCAGCAGTGACGGAGGCTCTGGGGCCAACGTCCTGACTTTC. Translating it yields CASSDGGSGANVLTF.

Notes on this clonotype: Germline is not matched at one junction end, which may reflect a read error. The CDR3 DNA is TGCGCCAGCAGTGAAATACCGGAGCCCGAAGAAACCCAGTACTTC. Translation gives CASSEIPEPEETQYF. This chain links TRBV10-2 with TRBJ2-5; no definite D call. The CDR3 sequence is 15 residues long. Germline CDR1 reads WSHSY; CDR2 reads SAAADI.

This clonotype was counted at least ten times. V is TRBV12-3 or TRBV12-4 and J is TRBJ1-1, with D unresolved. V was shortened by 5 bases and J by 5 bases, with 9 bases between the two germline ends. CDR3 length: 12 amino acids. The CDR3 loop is CASSPRPTEAFF. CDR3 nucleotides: TGTGCCAGCAGTCCCCGGCCAACTGAAGCTTTCTTT.

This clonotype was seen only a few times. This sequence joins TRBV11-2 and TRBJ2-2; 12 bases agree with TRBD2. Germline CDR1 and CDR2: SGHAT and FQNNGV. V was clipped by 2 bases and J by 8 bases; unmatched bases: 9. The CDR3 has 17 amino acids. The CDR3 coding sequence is TGTGCCAGCAGCTTAATATTACTAGCGGGGGGAATAGGGGAGCTGTTTTTT. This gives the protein CASSLILLAGGIGELFF.

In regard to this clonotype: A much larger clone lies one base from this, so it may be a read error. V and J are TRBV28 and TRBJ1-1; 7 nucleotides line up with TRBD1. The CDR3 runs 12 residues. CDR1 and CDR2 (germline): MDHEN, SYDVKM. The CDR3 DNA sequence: TGTGCCAGCGGGACAGTCAACACTGAAGCTTGCTTT. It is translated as CASGTVNTEACF.

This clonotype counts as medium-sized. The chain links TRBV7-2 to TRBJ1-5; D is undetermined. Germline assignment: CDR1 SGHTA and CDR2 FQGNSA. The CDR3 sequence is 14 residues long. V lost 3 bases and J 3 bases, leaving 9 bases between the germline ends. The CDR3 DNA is TGTGCCAGCAGCTTGAAAGGAATCAATCAGCCCCAGCATTTT. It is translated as CASSLKGINQPQHF.

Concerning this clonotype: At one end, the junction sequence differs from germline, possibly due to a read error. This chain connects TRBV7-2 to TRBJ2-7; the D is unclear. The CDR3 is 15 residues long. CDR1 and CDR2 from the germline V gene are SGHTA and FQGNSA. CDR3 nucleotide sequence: TGTGCCAGCAGCTCGCAGGCGGTAGGGATCTACGATCAGTACTTC. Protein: CASSSQAVGIYDQYF.

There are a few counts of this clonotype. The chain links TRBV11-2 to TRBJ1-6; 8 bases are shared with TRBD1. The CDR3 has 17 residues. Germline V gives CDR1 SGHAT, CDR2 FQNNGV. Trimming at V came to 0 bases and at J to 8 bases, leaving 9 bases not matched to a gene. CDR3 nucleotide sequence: TGTGCCAGCAGCTTAGATGGGCTGACAGGGGTTGATTCACCCCTCCACTTT. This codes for CASSLDGLTGVDSPLHF.